This T cell receptor (beta chain) was recovered during a study of PD-1 blockade in classical Hodgkin lymphoma. The assay was immunoSEQ multiplex PCR, and TCRdb's table has in-frame clones only and misses some. Here the sample spans about 15,000 clones, less than 80% being singletons. Each and every patient relapsed after autologous stem cell transplantation, and patients got differing brentuximab vedotin exposure. CDR1 is MDHEN and CDR2 is SYDVKM in the germline V gene. CDR3 length: 16 residues. V was pared by 8 bases and J by 7 bases, with 14 bases of the junction left unmatched. Notes on the study in general: Nivolumab initiation under 1 year post-ASCT meant exclusion. Lower baseline TCR diversity marked trial partial responders and progressors. With CD4+ cells, TCR diversity rose significantly by C4D1, but not with CD8+ cells.

In its sample, this clone was seen once. Its antigen is undetermined. This chain uses TRBV28 with TRBJ1-4; TRBD1 aligns across 9 bases. This TCR was sampled from a human donor with classical Hodgkin lymphoma. The sequencing here drew on peripheral blood mononuclear cells (PBMCs), taken at baseline. CDR3: CASSTPRQGELEKLFF. The DNA of the CDR3 is TGTGCCAGCTCGACACCGCGACAGGGGGAGCTTGAAAAACTGTTTTTT.